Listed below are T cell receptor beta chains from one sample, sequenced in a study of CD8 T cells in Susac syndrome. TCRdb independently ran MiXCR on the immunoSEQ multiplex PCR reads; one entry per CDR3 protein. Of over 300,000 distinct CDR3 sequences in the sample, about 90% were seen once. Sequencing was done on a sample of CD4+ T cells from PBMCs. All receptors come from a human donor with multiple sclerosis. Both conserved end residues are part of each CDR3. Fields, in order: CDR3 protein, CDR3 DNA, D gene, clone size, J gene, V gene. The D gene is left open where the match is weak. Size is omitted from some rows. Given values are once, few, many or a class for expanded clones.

CAENPEHGKLFF | TGTGCCGAAAACCCGGAACACGGAAAACTGTTTTTT | . | . | TRBJ1-4 | TRBV6-9
CASSAPGTRNEQYF | TGTGCCAGCTCAGCCCCCGGGACTAGGAACGAGCAGTACTTC | TRBD2 | . | TRBJ2-7 | TRBV18
CAWTGGRRNTEAFF | TGTGCCTGGACGGGCGGCAGAAGGAACACTGAAGCTTTCTTT | . | . | TRBJ1-1 | TRBV30
CSARGYLADRGRFTEAFF | TGCAGTGCTAGAGGGTATCTGGCCGACAGGGGGCGATTCACTGAAGCTTTCTTT | TRBD1 | . | TRBJ1-1 | TRBV20-1
CASSLSQGFGDTQYF | TGTGCCAGCAGCTTGAGCCAGGGCTTTGGAGATACGCAGTATTTT | . | . | TRBJ2-3 | TRBV7-8
CASSPRLAGQETQYF | TGCGCCAGCAGCCCTCGACTAGCGGGGCAAGAGACCCAGTACTTC | TRBD2 | . | TRBJ2-5 | TRBV5-1
CASRRLEWETQYF | TGTGCCAGCAGACGGCTAGAATGGGAGACCCAGTACTTC | . | . | TRBJ2-5 | TRBV6-2/TRBV6-3
CASLGGTGHNEQFF | TGTGCCAGCCTGGGTGGGACTGGTCACAATGAGCAGTTCTTC | . | . | TRBJ2-1 | TRBV2
CASSQTSGNYNEQFF | TGTGCCAGCAGTCAGACTAGCGGGAACTACAATGAGCAGTTCTTC | TRBD2 | . | TRBJ2-1 | TRBV3-1
CASSLGLSNYGYTF | TGTGCCAGCAGCCTTGGACTCAGCAACTATGGCTACACCTTC | . | . | TRBJ1-2 | TRBV6-2/TRBV6-3
CAWSVLAVRTQETQYF | TGTGCCTGGAGTGTACTTGCGGTTCGGACCCAAGAGACCCAGTACTTC | . | once | TRBJ2-5 | TRBV30
CSASERRGPYEQYF | TGCAGTGCTTCAGAGAGGCGGGGGCCCTACGAGCAGTACTTC | . | . | TRBJ2-7 | TRBV20-1
CAWSEASLGHEQFF | TGTGCCTGGAGTGAGGCTAGTCTAGGGCATGAGCAGTTCTTC | . | . | TRBJ2-1 | TRBV30
CASSPQGSGEAFF | TGTGCCAGCTCGCCTCAGGGATCGGGAGAAGCTTTCTTT | . | once | TRBJ1-1 | TRBV18
CASSLVVGPYEQYF | TGTGCCAGCAGTTTGGTGGTCGGCCCCTACGAGCAGTACTTC | . | few | TRBJ2-7 | TRBV12-3/TRBV12-4
CATSSASGRVNTGELFF | TGTGCCACCAGTTCCGCTAGCGGGAGGGTGAACACCGGGGAGCTGTTTTTT | TRBD2 | . | TRBJ2-2 | TRBV24-1
CASSLLRGGTVRGELFF | TGTGCCAGCAGCTTGTTACGCGGTGGGACGGTGCGCGGGGAGCTGTTTTTT | . | . | TRBJ2-2 | TRBV5-5
CSVGDRGPTDTQYF | TGCAGCGTTGGGGACAGGGGGCCCACAGATACGCAGTATTTT | TRBD1 | once | TRBJ2-3 | TRBV29-1
CASSPLIAATGELFF | TGTGCCAGCAGCCCCCTGATAGCGGCCACCGGGGAGCTGTTTTTT | . | . | TRBJ2-2 | TRBV9
CASRSRGSYEQYF | TGTGCCAGCCGAAGCAGGGGATCCTACGAGCAGTACTTC | . | . | TRBJ2-7 | TRBV28
CASSPGTEKNIQYF | TGTGCCAGCAGCCCCGGGACAGAGAAAAACATTCAGTACTTC | TRBD1 | . | TRBJ2-4 | TRBV7-9
CASSTLRTPGFEQFF | TGTGCCAGCAGCACCCTGCGGACGCCAGGGTTTGAGCAGTTCTTC | . | . | TRBJ2-1 | TRBV5-6
CASTDRLNIQYF | TGTGCCAGTACAGACAGACTAAACATTCAGTACTTC | . | once | TRBJ2-4 | TRBV19
CASRRQGWQYF | TGTGCCAGCAGACGACAGGGCTGGCAGTACTTC | TRBD1 | . | TRBJ2-7 | TRBV6-5
CAWSGSDTQYF | TGTGCCTGGAGTGGGTCAGATACGCAGTATTTT | . | few | TRBJ2-3 | TRBV30
CASTARLDTGANNYGYTF | TGTGCCAGCACCGCCCGGCTGGACACGGGGGCAAATAACTATGGCTACACCTTC | . | . | TRBJ1-2 | TRBV9